The entry below gives a single TCR beta chain sequence along with its context. Its target is unknown. TCRdb used MiXCR to reprocess the reads, holding one entry per CDR3 protein. The table records roughly 860,000 distinct CDR3 sequences, roughly 33% of them present only once. The data are from a study of T cell repertoires in cytomegalovirus infection. Across the whole study: Evidence of both CMV infection and a matching HLA type came from public TCR beta signatures.

Study-level results: Ex vivo responses were dominated by HLA-C-restricted CMV-specific TCR beta clonotypes.

Losses at the gene ends were 1 base for V and 4 bases for J; bases not matched to a gene: 3. The CDR3 extends over 15 amino acids. CDR1 SGHDN and CDR2 FVKESK come from the germline V gene. The sequence was obtained from a human donor in good health (CMV status not recorded). Some clones in this sample may be carry-over from other donors' samples. The V gene is TRBV14, the J gene TRBJ2-1; TRBD2 aligns across 8 bases. Specimen: cultured CD8+ T cells from PBMCs, collected from culture after CMV antigen stimulation. The CDR3 DNA sequence: TGTGCCAGCAGCCAAGTGGGGACTAGATACAATGAGCAGTTCTTC. Amino acid sequence: CASSQVGTRYNEQFF.